This T cell receptor (beta chain) was obtained from a study of control samples from healthy donors and cancer patients. This table comes from immunoSEQ multiplex PCR, and its TCRdb copy is limited to in-frame clones, with some not included. The sample yields 75,000 to 90,000 clones, 89% seen once. V was pared by 6 bases and J by 4 bases, with 8 bases of the junction left unmatched. The CDR3 is made up of 15 amino acids. CDR1 is SNHLY and CDR2 is FYNNEI in the germline V gene. V is TRBV2 and J is TRBJ1-3; the match to TRBD1 covers 8 bases. The sequenced sample was PBMCs. The receptor was isolated from a woman aged 45-65 years with colorectal cancer. CDR3 sequence reads: CASSPTGVPGNTIYF. The CDR3 bases are TGTGCCAGCAGCCCGACAGGGGTTCCAGGAAACACCATATATTTT.